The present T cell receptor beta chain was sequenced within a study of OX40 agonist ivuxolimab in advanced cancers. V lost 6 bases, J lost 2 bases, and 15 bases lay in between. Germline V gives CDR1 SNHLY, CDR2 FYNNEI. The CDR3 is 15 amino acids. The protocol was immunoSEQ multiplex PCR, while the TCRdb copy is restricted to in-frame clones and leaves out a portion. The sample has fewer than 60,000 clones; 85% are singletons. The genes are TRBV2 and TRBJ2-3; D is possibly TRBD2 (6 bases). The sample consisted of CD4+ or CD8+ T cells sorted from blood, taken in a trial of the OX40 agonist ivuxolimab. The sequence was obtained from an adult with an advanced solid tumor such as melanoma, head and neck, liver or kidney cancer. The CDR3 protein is CASRGGEINTDTQYF. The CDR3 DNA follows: TGTGCCAGCAGGGGCGGGGAAATAAACACAGATACGCAGTATTTT. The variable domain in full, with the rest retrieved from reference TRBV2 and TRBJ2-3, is EPEVTQTPSHQVTQMGQEVILRCVPISNHLYFYWYRQILGQKVEFLVSFYNNEISEKSEIFDDQFSVERPDGSNFTLKIRSTKLEDSAMYFCASRGGEINTDTQYFGPGTRLTVL.